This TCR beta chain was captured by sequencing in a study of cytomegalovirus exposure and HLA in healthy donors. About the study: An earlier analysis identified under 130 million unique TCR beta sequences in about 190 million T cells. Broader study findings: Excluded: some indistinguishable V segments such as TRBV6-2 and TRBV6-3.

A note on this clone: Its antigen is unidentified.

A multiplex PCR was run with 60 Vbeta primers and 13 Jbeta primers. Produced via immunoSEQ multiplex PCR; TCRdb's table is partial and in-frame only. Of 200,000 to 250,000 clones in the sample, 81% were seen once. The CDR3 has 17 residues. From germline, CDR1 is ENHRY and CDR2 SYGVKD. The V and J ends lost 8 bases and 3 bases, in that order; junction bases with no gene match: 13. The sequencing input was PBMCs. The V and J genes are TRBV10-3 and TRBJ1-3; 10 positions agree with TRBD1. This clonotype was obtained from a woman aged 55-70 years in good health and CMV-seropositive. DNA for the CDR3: TGTGCCATCGGGACGGGCTACGACAGGGGGCATGGAAACACCATATATTTT. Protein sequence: CAIGTGYDRGHGNTIYF.